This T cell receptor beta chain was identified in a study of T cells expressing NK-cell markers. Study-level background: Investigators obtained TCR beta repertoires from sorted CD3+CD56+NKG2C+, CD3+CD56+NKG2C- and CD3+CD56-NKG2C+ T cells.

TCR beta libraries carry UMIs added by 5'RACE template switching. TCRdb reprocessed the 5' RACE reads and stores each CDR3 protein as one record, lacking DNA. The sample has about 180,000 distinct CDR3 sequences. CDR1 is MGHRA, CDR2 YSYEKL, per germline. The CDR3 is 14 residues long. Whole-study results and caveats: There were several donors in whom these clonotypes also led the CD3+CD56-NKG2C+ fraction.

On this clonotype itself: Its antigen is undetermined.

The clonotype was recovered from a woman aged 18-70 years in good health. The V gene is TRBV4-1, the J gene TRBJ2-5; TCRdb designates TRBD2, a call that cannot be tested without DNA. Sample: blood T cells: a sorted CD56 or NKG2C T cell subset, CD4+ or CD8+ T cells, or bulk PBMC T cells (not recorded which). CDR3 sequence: CASSQGRASEAQYF.